Each of the 19 T cell receptor beta chains below was sequenced from the same sample in a study of T-cell memory formation after mild COVID-19. One entry per CDR3 protein results from TCRdb running MiXCR on the 5' RACE reads. This table has about 350,000 distinct CDR3 sequences, roughly 15% appearing once. Material for sequencing was PBMCs or a T cell subset sorted from them (not recorded which). These receptors came from a man between 18 and 29 years old who had mild COVID-19 (a few samples of this study predate the infection). Cell type and time point are not known.

This clonotype was seen repeatedly, ten times or more. J is TRBJ2-2 and V is TRBV4-3, with 8 bases identical to TRBD1. After removal of 3 bases from V and 1 base from J, the junction contained 7 bases not matched to a gene. This CDR3 region has 17 residues. The germline gives CDR1 LGHNA, CDR2 YSLEER. In DNA form, the CDR3 reads TGCGCCAGCAGCCATTTGACCGGGACAGGGAACACCGGGGAGCTGTTTTTT. Its translation: CASSHLTGTGNTGELFF.

This clonotype has just a few counts. V usage is TRBV29-1 and J usage is TRBJ2-5; D ambiguous. This CDR3 has 12 amino acids. V lost 7 bases, J lost 5 bases, and 14 bases lay in between. From germline, CDR1 is SQVTM and CDR2 ANQGSEA. The CDR3 coding sequence is TGCAGCGCTGGATCGATCCGGGAGACCCAGTACTTC. Translated, it gives CSAGSIRETQYF.

As concerns this clonotype: The junction does not match germline at one end; this may be a read error. This chain uses TRBV9 with TRBJ2-5; D remains unclear. CDR3 length equals 13 residues. Germline CDR1 is SGDLS and CDR2 is YYNGEE. The CDR3 here is CAISVEPRETQYF. The DNA for the CDR3 is TGTGCCATCAGCGTAGAGCCCCGCGAGACCCAGTACTTC.

This clonotype was counted only a few times. The chain joins TRBV5-1 to TRBJ2-5; the D gene is possibly TRBD2 (7 bases). This CDR3 spans 17 amino acids. Germline values: CDR1 SGHRS, CDR2 YFSETQ. With 4 bases removed from V and 4 bases from J, the gap between germline ends came to 23 bases. This chain's CDR3 is CASSPWLAGAGGETQYF. For the CDR3, the DNA is TGCGCCAGCAGCCCTTGGTTGGCGGGGGCCGGGGGAGAGACCCAGTACTTC.

This clonotype was observed a few times. At one of its ends the junction is not consistent with the germline gene, which may arise from a read error. This sequence joins TRBV18 and TRBJ2-5; 8 bases align to TRBD1. The CDR3 covers 15 residues. The germline CDR1 and CDR2 sequences are KGHSH and LQKENI. The CDR3 coding sequence is TGTGCCAGCTCTCCACCCGACAGGGGCGGAGAGACCCAGTACTTC. Encoded protein: CASSPPDRGGETQYF.

This clonotype was seen only a few times. V usage is TRBV7-9 and J usage is TRBJ2-1, with TRBD1 matching over 11 bases. V lost 1 base and J lost 7; bases outside the gene matches: 6. The CDR3 extends over 16 amino acids. CDR1 SEHNR and CDR2 FQNEAQ come from the germline V gene (reference sequence). CDR3 amino acids: CASSLVGTGGRNEQFF. Written as DNA, the CDR3 is TGTGCCAGCAGCTTAGTAGGGACAGGGGGGAGGAATGAGCAGTTCTTC.

The V call is TRBV4-1, the J call TRBJ1-1; 10 positions match TRBD1. Germline V gene lookup returns CDR1 MGHRA and CDR2 YSYEKL. The CDR3 loop spans 15 amino acids. Unmatched junction bases numbered 4, after V lost 5 bases and J lost 1 base. Here the CDR3 DNA reads TGCGCCAGCAGCACGGGACAGGGGCGGAACACTGAAGCTTTCTTT. Translating it yields CASSTGQGRNTEAFF.

This clonotype was seen repeatedly, ten times or more. This rearrangement joins TRBV5-1 to TRBJ2-2, with D possibly being TRBD1 (5 bases). CDR3 length: 17 amino acids. The V end was cut by 2 bases, the J end by 2 bases, with 16 bases between. Germline V lookup: CDR1 SGHRS, CDR2 YFSETQ. The CDR3 loop is CASSLGANRLNTGELFF. DNA for the CDR3: TGCGCCAGCAGCTTAGGGGCGAACCGCCTTAACACCGGGGAGCTGTTTTTT. Variable domain in full (rest from reference TRBV5-1 and TRBJ2-2): KAGVTQTPRYLIKTRGQQVTLSCSPISGHRSVSWYQQTPGQGLQFLFEYFSETQRNKGNFPGRFSGRQFSNSRSEMNVSTLELGDSALYLCASSLGANRLNTGELFFGEGSRLTVL.

V is TRBV20-1 and J is TRBJ2-1; TRBD2 agrees at 7 bases. CDR3 length: 14 residues. J was trimmed by 3 bases and V by 3 bases; bases with no gene match: 5. The germline V gene has CDR1 DFQATT and CDR2 SNEGSKA (reference sequence). The CDR3, as DNA: TGCAGTGCTAGGTGGGGGGGGTACTACAATGAGCAGTTCTTC. It codes for CSARWGGYYNEQFF.

This clonotype was recorded many times. This chain connects TRBV4-3 to TRBJ2-6; 9 bases agree with TRBD1. Germline V gene data show CDR1 as LGHNA and CDR2 as YSLEER. CDR3 size: 16 residues. With V trimmed by 1 base and J by 3 bases, 1 base remained unmatched. The CDR3 coding sequence is TGCGCCAGCAGCCAAGGACAGGGGGTTGGGGCCAACGTCCTGACTTTC. Translation: CASSQGQGVGANVLTF.

This clonotype occurred a few times. The chain uses TRBV5-1 and TRBJ1-6; 11 positions agree with TRBD1. The CDR3 runs to 15 residues. Germline V gene sequence: CDR1 SGHRS, CDR2 YFSETQ. Trimming removed 4 bases from V and 10 bases from J; junction bases left unmatched: 7. Here the CDR3 reads CASSRTGGEESPLHF. The CDR3, as DNA: TGCGCCAGCAGCCGGACAGGGGGCGAAGAATCACCCCTCCACTTT.

This clonotype was counted between two and nine times. The genes are TRBV5-1 and TRBJ1-1; weak D call: TRBD1 (5 bases). Per the germline V gene, CDR1 is SGHRS and CDR2 is YFSETQ. This CDR3 spans 14 amino acids. The V gene lost 2 bases and the J gene lost 10 bases, with 18 bases spanning the gap. CDR3 sequence: CASSFSAGVEGAFF. The CDR3 DNA follows: TGCGCCAGCAGCTTTAGTGCGGGGGTCGAAGGAGCTTTCTTT.

This clonotype was detected a few times. The V and J genes are TRBV2 and TRBJ2-5; D is perhaps TRBD1 (6 bases). The V gene's germline CDR1 is SNHLY and CDR2 FYNNEI. The CDR3 contains 13 residues. V lost 4 bases to trimming and J lost 2 bases, with 8 bases between them. The CDR3: CASSGTEQETQYF. The CDR3 coding sequence is TGTGCCAGCAGTGGGACAGAGCAAGAGACCCAGTACTTC.

The rearrangement links TRBV28 to TRBJ2-5, with D perhaps given as TRBD1 or TRBD2 (5 bases each). Trimming took 10 bases from V and 1 from J, leaving 13 bases between them. This CDR3 contains 13 residues. Germline V gene data show CDR1 as MDHEN and CDR2 as SYDVKM. As DNA, the CDR3 is TGTGCCACCCGTCGGGGCACCCAAGAGACCCAGTACTTC. This gives the protein CATRRGTQETQYF.

J is TRBJ2-1 and V is TRBV5-6; 7 bases agree with TRBD2. The CDR3 runs to 13 residues. Germline V lookup: CDR1 SGHDT, CDR2 YYEEEE. V was clipped by 5 bases and J by 6 bases; unmatched bases: 5. In nucleotides, the CDR3 is TGTGCCAGCAGGTCGGGACTACGCAATGAGCAGTTCTTC. Translated: CASRSGLRNEQFF.

This clonotype was detected many times. The gene calls are TRBV12-3 or TRBV12-4 and TRBJ1-5; tentative D call: TRBD1 (6 bases). This CDR3 contains 13 residues. V shed 0 bases and J shed 10 bases, with 10 bases lying between them. The CDR3 coding sequence is TGTGCCAGCAGTTTAGCAAACGGGACACCCCAGCATTTT. Its protein product is CASSLANGTPQHF.

V gene TRBV7-9 combines with J gene TRBJ1-1, with no clear D. V was trimmed by 2 bases and J by 3 bases, leaving 7 bases between them. The CDR3 has 13 residues. Germline V gene sequence: CDR1 SEHNR, CDR2 FQNEAQ (reference sequence). CDR3 DNA: TGTGCCAGCAGCTTATTGATGGACACTGAAGCTTTCTTT. Translated, it gives CASSLLMDTEAFF.

The CDR3 reads CASSLPRWRNQETQYF. CDR3 nucleotides: TGTGCCAGCAGCCTCCCCCGCTGGCGGAACCAAGAGACCCAGTACTTC. This chain connects TRBV7-8 to TRBJ2-5; D is undetermined. V shed 5 bases and J shed 0 bases, with 16 bases lying between them. Germline V CDR1 and CDR2: SGHVS, FQNEAQ. The CDR3 is made up of 16 amino acids.

This clonotype was seen more than once but under ten times. V usage is TRBV27 and J usage is TRBJ2-2, with TRBD2 identical over 8 bases. Looked up from germline, CDR1 is MNHEY and CDR2 is SMNVEV (reference sequence). Germline trimming cut 5 bases from V and 0 bases from J; bases unmatched to any gene: 11. The CDR3 runs to 18 residues. In nucleotides, the CDR3 is TGTGCCAGCAGTCTCCTACGGGCGGGGGGCCCGAACACCGGGGAGCTGTTTTTT. Protein sequence: CASSLLRAGGPNTGELFF.